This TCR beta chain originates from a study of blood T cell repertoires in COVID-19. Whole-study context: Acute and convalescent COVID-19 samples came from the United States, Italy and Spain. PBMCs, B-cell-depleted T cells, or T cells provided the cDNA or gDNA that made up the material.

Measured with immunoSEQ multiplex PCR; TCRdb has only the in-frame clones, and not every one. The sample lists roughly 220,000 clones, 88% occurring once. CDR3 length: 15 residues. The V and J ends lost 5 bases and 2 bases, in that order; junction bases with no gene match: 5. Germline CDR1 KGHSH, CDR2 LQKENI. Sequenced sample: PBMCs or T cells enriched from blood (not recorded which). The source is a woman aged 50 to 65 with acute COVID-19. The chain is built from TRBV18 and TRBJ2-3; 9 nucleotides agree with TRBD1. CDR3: CASSSNRGPTDTQYF. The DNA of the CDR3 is TGTGCCAGCTCATCAAACAGGGGGCCCACAGATACGCAGTATTTT.